These T cell receptor beta chains were read from a single sample in a study of blood T cell repertoires in COVID-19. Sequenced by immunoSEQ multiplex PCR; TCRdb stores in-frame clones only, minus some. The sample yields 68,000 or so clones, about nine tenths seen once. The sample consisted of peripheral blood. The receptors come from a woman between 65 and 79 years old with acute or convalescent COVID-19. The CDR3 runs from the conserved cysteine through the conserved F or W. Each record gives: clone size, J gene, D gene, V gene, CDR3 protein, CDR3 DNA. The D gene is left open where the match is weak. Clone size is shown for a subset of rows, as once, few, many or a class of expanded clone.

clone size: -; J gene: TRBJ1-6; D gene: TRBD1; V gene: TRBV19; CDR3 protein: CASRETGGNSPLHF; CDR3 DNA: TGTGCCAGTAGAGAAACAGGGGGCAATTCACCCCTCCACTTT
clone size: -; J gene: TRBJ1-3; D gene: TRBD1; V gene: TRBV11-2; CDR3 protein: CASSSRTGPSGNTIYF; CDR3 DNA: TGTGCCAGCAGCTCCCGGACAGGGCCCTCTGGAAACACCATATATTTT
clone size: -; J gene: TRBJ2-7; D gene: TRBD2; V gene: TRBV5-1; CDR3 protein: CASSTGLAGEQYF; CDR3 DNA: TGCGCCAGCAGCACGGGACTAGCTGGCGAGCAGTACTTC
clone size: -; J gene: TRBJ1-2; D gene: -; V gene: TRBV5-1; CDR3 protein: CASSLVTGTNYGYTF; CDR3 DNA: TGCGCCAGCAGCCTCGTAACAGGGACTAACTATGGCTACACCTTC
clone size: -; J gene: TRBJ1-4; D gene: -; V gene: TRBV19; CDR3 protein: CASRTPTGNLFF; CDR3 DNA: TGTGCCAGTAGGACCCCGACAGGAAATCTGTTTTTT
clone size: -; J gene: TRBJ1-1; D gene: TRBD1; V gene: TRBV27; CDR3 protein: CASSSNRGRRTEAFF; CDR3 DNA: TGTGCCAGCAGTTCGAACAGGGGGCGGAGGACTGAAGCTTTCTTT
clone size: -; J gene: TRBJ1-1; D gene: -; V gene: TRBV4-3; CDR3 protein: CASSQALTGRGTEAFF; CDR3 DNA: TGCGCCAGCAGCCAAGCTTTGACAGGCCGAGGGACTGAAGCTTTCTTT
clone size: -; J gene: TRBJ1-1; D gene: -; V gene: TRBV27; CDR3 protein: CASRPWGPQTEAFF; CDR3 DNA: TGTGCCAGCAGGCCTTGGGGCCCGCAGACTGAAGCTTTCTTT
clone size: -; J gene: TRBJ1-3; D gene: -; V gene: TRBV28; CDR3 protein: CASSLAGAPSGNTIYF; CDR3 DNA: TGTGCCAGCAGTTTGGCAGGGGCCCCCTCTGGAAACACCATATATTTT
clone size: -; J gene: TRBJ2-1; D gene: TRBD2; V gene: TRBV3-1/TRBV3-2; CDR3 protein: CASSHPGGAGREEQFF; CDR3 DNA: TGTGCCAGCAGCCACCCAGGAGGAGCGGGAAGAGAAGAGCAGTTCTTC
clone size: -; J gene: TRBJ1-4; D gene: TRBD1; V gene: TRBV28; CDR3 protein: CASTSRDRAYEKLFF; CDR3 DNA: TGTGCCAGCACCTCGAGGGACAGAGCTTATGAAAAACTGTTTTTT
clone size: -; J gene: TRBJ2-5; D gene: TRBD1; V gene: TRBV6-6; CDR3 protein: CATTLGGQGQETQYF; CDR3 DNA: TGTGCCACCACCCTGGGGGGACAGGGGCAAGAGACCCAGTACTTC
clone size: -; J gene: TRBJ1-1; D gene: -; V gene: TRBV6-5; CDR3 protein: CASSYDGVANTEAFF; CDR3 DNA: TGTGCCAGCAGTTACGACGGGGTGGCGAACACTGAAGCTTTCTTT
clone size: -; J gene: TRBJ2-2; D gene: TRBD1; V gene: TRBV19; CDR3 protein: CASSIVRTGYAGELFF; CDR3 DNA: TGTGCCAGTAGTATAGTGCGGACAGGGTACGCCGGGGAGCTGTTTTTT
clone size: once; J gene: TRBJ2-1; D gene: -; V gene: TRBV28; CDR3 protein: CASSLVGVYNEQFF; CDR3 DNA: TGTGCCAGCAGCCTAGTGGGAGTCTACAATGAGCAGTTCTTC
clone size: -; J gene: TRBJ2-1; D gene: -; V gene: TRBV28; CDR3 protein: CASRSLYNEQFF; CDR3 DNA: TGTGCCAGCAGGAGTCTCTACAATGAGCAGTTCTTC
clone size: -; J gene: TRBJ1-4; D gene: TRBD1; V gene: TRBV2; CDR3 protein: CASRRGQGYEKLFF; CDR3 DNA: TGTGCCAGCCGTAGGGGACAGGGATATGAAAAACTGTTTTTT
clone size: -; J gene: TRBJ1-4; D gene: TRBD1; V gene: TRBV19; CDR3 protein: CASSEGAAPNEKLFF; CDR3 DNA: TGTGCCAGTAGTGAGGGGGCGGCCCCTAATGAAAAACTGTTTTTT
clone size: -; J gene: TRBJ2-3; D gene: TRBD1; V gene: TRBV11-1; CDR3 protein: CASSQSDRGNVYF; CDR3 DNA: TGTGCCAGCAGCCAAAGTGACAGGGGTAATGTGTATTTT
clone size: -; J gene: TRBJ2-7; D gene: -; V gene: TRBV4-3; CDR3 protein: CASSQDKAGRYEQYF; CDR3 DNA: TGCGCCAGCAGCCAAGATAAGGCAGGGCGATACGAGCAGTACTTC